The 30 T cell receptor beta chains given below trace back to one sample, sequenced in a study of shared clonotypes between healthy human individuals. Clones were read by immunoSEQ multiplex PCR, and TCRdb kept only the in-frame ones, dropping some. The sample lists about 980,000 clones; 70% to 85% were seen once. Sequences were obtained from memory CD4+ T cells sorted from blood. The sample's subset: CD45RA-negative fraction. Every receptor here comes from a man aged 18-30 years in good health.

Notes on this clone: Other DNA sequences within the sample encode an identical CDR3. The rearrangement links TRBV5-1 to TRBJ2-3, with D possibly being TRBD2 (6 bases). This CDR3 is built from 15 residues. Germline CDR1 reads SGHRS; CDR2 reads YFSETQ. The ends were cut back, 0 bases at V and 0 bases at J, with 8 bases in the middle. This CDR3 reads CASSLDSGSTDTQYF. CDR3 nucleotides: TGCGCCAGCAGCTTGGATAGCGGAAGCACAGATACGCAGTATTTT.

CDR3 protein: CASSQTGQPRGQETQYF. The CDR3 coding sequence is TGTGCCAGCAGCCAAACGGGGCAACCACGAGGCCAAGAGACCCAGTACTTC. The chain uses TRBV14 and TRBJ2-5; D possibly uses TRBD1 or TRBD2 (5 bases each). Trimming removed 2 bases at V and 1 base at J, with 17 bases between. In germline, CDR1 is SGHDN, CDR2 FVKESK. This CDR3 is 17 amino acids long. The full variable domain, completed using reference TRBV14 and TRBJ2-5, is EAGVTQFPSHSVIEKGQTVTLRCDPISGHDNLYWYRRVMGKEIKFLLHFVKESKQDESGMPNNRFLAERTGGTYSTLKVQPAELEDSGVYFCASSQTGQPRGQETQYFGPGTRLLVL.

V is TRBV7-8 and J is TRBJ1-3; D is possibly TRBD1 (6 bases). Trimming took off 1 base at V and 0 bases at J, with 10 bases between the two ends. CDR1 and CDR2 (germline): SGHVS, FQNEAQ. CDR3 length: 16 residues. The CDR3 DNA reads TGTGCCAGCAGCTTAGGGGACACCCGCTCTGGAAACACCATATATTTT. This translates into CASSLGDTRSGNTIYF.

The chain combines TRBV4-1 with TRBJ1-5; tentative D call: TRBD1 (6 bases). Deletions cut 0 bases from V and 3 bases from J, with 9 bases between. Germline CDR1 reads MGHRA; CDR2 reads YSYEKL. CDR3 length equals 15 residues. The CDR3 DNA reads TGCGCCAGCAGCCAAGATGGGGGGGCCAATCAGCCCCAGCATTTT. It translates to CASSQDGGANQPQHF.

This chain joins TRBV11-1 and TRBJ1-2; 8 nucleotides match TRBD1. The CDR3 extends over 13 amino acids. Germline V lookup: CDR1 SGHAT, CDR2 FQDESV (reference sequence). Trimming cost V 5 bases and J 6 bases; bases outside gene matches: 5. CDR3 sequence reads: CASSPDRAHGYTF. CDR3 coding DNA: TGTGCCAGCAGCCCGGACAGGGCCCATGGCTACACCTTC.

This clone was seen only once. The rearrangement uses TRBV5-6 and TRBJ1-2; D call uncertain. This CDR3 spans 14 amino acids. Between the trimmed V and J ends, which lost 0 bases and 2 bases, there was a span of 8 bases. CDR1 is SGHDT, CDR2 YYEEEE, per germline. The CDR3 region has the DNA TGTGCCAGCAGCTTGGCCGGTTCCAACTATGGCTACACCTTC. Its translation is CASSLAGSNYGYTF.

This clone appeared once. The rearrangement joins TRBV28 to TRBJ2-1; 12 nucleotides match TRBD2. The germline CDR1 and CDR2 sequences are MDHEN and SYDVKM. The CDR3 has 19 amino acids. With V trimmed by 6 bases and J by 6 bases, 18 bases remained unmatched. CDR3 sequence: CASSRFQWLAGGPGNEQFF. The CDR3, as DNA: TGTGCCAGCAGCCGATTCCAGTGGCTAGCGGGAGGGCCTGGCAATGAGCAGTTCTTC.

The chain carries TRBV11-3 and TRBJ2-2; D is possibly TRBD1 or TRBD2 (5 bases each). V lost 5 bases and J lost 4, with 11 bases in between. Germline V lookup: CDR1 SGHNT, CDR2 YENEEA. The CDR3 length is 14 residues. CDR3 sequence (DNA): TGTGCCAGCAGCGGTTGGGGGACCACCGGGGAGCTGTTTTTT. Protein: CASSGWGTTGELFF.

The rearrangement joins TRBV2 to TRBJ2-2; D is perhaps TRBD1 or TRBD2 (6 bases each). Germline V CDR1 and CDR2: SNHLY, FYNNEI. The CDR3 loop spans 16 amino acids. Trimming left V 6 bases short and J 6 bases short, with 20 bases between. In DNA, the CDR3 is TGTGCCAGCAGGAGGGGGGCCAGCAGGGGCTCCGGGGAGCTGTTTTTT. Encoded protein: CASRRGASRGSGELFF.

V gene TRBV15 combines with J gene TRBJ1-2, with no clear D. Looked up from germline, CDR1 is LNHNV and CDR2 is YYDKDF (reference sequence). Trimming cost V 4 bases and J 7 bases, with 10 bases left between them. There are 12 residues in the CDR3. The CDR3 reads CATSTEGGGYTF. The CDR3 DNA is TGTGCCACCAGCACCGAAGGCGGTGGCTACACCTTC.

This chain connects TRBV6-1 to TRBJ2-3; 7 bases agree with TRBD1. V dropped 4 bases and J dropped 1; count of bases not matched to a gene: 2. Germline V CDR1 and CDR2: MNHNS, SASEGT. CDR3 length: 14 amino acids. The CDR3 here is CASSVQGGTDTQYF. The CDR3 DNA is TGTGCCAGCAGTGTTCAGGGGGGCACAGATACGCAGTATTTT.

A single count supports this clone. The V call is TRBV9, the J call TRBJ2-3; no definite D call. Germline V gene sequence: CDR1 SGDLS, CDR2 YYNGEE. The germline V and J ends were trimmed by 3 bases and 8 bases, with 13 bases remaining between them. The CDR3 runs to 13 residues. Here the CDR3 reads CASSAPSGGTQYF. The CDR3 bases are TGTGCCAGCAGCGCCCCCTCAGGTGGTACGCAGTATTTT.

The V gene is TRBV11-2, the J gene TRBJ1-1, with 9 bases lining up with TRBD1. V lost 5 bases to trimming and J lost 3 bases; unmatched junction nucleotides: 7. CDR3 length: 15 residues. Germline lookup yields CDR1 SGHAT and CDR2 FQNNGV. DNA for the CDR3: TGTGCCAGCAGCATGGGGGACAGGGAGGACACTGAAGCTTTCTTT. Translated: CASSMGDREDTEAFF.

The CDR3 DNA reads as TGTGCCAGCAGTTACTCGTTCTGGGAGTCGACCCAGTACTTC. Protein product: CASSYSFWESTQYF. This chain uses TRBV6-5 with TRBJ2-5, with TRBD2 as a possible D gene (5 bases). Trimming cost V 0 bases and J 7 bases, with 12 bases left between them. Per germline, CDR1 MNHEY and CDR2 SVGAGI. This CDR3 is 14 amino acids long.

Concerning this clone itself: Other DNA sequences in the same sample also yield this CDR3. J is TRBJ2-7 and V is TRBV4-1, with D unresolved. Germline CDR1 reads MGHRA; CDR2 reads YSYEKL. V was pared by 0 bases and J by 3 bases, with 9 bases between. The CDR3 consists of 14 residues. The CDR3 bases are TGCGCCAGCAGCCAAGAAGGACCCCTCTACGAGCAGTACTTC. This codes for CASSQEGPLYEQYF.

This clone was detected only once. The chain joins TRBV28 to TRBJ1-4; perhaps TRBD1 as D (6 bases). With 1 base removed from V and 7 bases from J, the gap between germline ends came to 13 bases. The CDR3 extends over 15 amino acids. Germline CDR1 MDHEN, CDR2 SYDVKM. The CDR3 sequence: CASSLFRGGSEKLFF. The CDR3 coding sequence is TGTGCCAGCAGTTTATTCAGGGGAGGTAGTGAAAAACTGTTTTTT.

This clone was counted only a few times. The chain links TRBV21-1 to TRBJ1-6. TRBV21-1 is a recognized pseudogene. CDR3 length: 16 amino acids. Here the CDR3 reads CASSKIPGLGVAPLHF. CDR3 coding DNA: TGTGCCAGCAGCAAAATCCCGGGACTCGGAGTTGCCCCCCTCCACTTT.

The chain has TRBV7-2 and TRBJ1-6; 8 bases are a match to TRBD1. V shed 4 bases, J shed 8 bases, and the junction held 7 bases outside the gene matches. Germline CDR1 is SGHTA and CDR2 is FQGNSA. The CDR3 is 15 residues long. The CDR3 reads CASSSQGQVYSPLHF. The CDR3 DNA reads TGTGCCAGCAGCTCCCAGGGACAGGTTTATTCACCCCTCCACTTT.

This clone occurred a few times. The CDR3 is CASSPDGPYEQYF. The CDR3 DNA reads as TGCGCCAGCAGCCCCGACGGACCGTACGAGCAGTACTTC. The V call is TRBV5-1, the J call TRBJ2-7; unclear D gene. Germline V gene data show CDR1 as SGHRS and CDR2 as YFSETQ. V lost 4 bases and J lost 4, with 12 bases in between. There are 13 residues in the CDR3.

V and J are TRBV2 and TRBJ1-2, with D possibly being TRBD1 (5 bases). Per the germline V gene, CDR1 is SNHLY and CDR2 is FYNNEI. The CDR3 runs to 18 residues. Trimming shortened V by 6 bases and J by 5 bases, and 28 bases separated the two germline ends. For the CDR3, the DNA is TGTGCCAGCAGAGGTAGCGTTGGGGGGACCTCCGAGGAATATGGCTACACCTTC. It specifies CASRGSVGGTSEEYGYTF.

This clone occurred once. CDR3 DNA sequence: TGCGCCAGCAGCTTGATCAGCGGTGAGCAGTTCTTC. It codes for CASSLISGEQFF. The J gene is TRBJ2-1, the V gene TRBV5-1; perhaps TRBD2 as D (5 bases). There are 12 residues in the CDR3. Between the trimmed V and J ends, which lost 1 base and 9 bases, there was a span of 8 bases. The germline gives CDR1 SGHRS, CDR2 YFSETQ.

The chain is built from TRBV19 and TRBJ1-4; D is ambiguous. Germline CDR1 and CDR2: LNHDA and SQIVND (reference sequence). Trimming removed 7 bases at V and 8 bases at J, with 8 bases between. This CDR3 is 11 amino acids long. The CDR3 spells CASMDGEKLFF. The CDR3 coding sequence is TGTGCCAGTATGGACGGCGAAAAACTGTTTTTT.

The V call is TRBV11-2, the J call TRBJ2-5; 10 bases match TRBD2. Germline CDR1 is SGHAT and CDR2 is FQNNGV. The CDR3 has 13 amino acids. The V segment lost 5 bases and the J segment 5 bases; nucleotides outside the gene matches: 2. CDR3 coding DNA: TGTGCCAGCAGCGCTAGCGGGAGTGAGACCCAGTACTTC. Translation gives CASSASGSETQYF.

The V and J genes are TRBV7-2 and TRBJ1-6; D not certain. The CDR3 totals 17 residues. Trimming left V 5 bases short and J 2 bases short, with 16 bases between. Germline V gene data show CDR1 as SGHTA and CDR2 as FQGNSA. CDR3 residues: CASSAQVEGAYNSPLHF. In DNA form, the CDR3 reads TGTGCCAGCAGCGCCCAGGTTGAAGGAGCCTATAATTCACCCCTCCACTTT.

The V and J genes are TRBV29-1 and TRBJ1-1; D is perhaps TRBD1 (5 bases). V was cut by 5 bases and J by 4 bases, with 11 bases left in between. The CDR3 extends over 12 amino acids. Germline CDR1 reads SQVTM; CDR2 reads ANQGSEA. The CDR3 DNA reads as TGCAGCGTTATAAGGGGCGGCACTGAAGCTTTCTTT. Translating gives CSVIRGGTEAFF.

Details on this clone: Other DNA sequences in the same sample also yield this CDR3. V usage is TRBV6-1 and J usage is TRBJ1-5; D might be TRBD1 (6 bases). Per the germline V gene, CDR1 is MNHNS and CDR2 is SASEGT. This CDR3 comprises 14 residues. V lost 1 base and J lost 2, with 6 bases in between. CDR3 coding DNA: TGTGCCAGCAGTGAAGACAGGGGCAATCAGCCCCAGCATTTT. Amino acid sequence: CASSEDRGNQPQHF.

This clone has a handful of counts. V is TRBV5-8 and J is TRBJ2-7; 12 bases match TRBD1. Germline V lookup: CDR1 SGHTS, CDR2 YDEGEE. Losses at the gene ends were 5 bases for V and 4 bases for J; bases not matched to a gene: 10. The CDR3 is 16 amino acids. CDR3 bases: TGTGCCAGCAGTCGAACCGGGACAGGGGGCTGGTACGAGCAGTACTTC. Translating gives CASSRTGTGGWYEQYF.

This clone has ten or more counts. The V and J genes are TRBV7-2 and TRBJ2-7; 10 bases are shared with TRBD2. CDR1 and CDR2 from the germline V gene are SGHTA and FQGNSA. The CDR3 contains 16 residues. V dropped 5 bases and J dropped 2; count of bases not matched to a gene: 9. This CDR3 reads CASSRNVAGGAYEQYF. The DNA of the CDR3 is TGTGCCAGCAGCCGGAATGTAGCGGGAGGTGCCTACGAGCAGTACTTC.

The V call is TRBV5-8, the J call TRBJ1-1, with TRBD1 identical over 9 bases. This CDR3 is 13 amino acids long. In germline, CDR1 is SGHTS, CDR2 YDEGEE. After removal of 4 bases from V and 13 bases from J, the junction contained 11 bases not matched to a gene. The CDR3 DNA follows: TGTGCCAGCAGCATGACAGGGGGAGAGAGGGATTTCTTT. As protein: CASSMTGGERDFF.

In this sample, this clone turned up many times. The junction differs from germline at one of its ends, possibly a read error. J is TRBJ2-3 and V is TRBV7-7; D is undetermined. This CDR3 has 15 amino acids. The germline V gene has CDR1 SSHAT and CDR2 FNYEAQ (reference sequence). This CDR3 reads CASSLGGPNTDTQYF. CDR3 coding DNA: TGTGCTAGCAGCTTAGGTGGACCTAACACAGATACGCAGTATTTT. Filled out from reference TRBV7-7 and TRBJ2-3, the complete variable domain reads GAGVSQSPRYKVTKRGQDVTLRCDPISSHATLYWYQQALGQGPEFLTYFNYEAQPDKSGLPSDRFSAERPEGSISTLTIQRTEQRDSAMYRCASSLGGPNTDTQYFGPGTRLTVL.